The 10 T cell receptor beta chains given below trace back to one sample, sequenced in a study of T-cell reconstitution after alpha-beta-depleted transplantation in children. Preparation of the TCRbeta library was carried out with unique molecular identifiers. TCRdb passed the PCR reads through MiXCR, listing each CDR3 protein once. This table holds around 440,000 distinct CDR3 sequences, 16% found once. This material consisted of PBMCs, mostly from graft donor cells, taken 360 days after TCRalphabeta/CD19-depleted stem cell transplant. The receptors originated from a boy under two years old who had a stem cell transplant for Wiskott-Aldrich syndrome, so the T cells may come from the graft donor.

This clonotype showed up many times. One end of the junction varies from germline; a read error may be responsible. V is TRBV5-1 and J is TRBJ2-7; D gene unclear. This CDR3 has 12 amino acids. Germline CDR1 reads SGHRS; CDR2 reads YFSETQ. CDR3 nucleotides: TGTGCCAGCAGTTCCACCGGGTACGAGCAGTACTTC. This translates into CASSSTGYEQYF.

The chain uses TRBV24-1 and TRBJ2-1, with D uncertain. The CDR3 covers 14 residues. Germline CDR1 is KGHDR and CDR2 is SFDVKD. The ends were cut back, 3 bases at V and 5 bases at J, with 10 bases in the middle. The CDR3 region has the DNA TGTGCCACCAGTGATGATTCGGCGAACAATGAGCAGTTCTTC. Protein: CATSDDSANNEQFF.

This clonotype was counted a few times. This chain uses TRBV24-1 with TRBJ2-1; D is possibly TRBD1 (6 bases). This CDR3 has 17 residues. Looked up from germline, CDR1 is KGHDR and CDR2 is SFDVKD. V was cut by 6 bases and J by 6 bases, with 23 bases left in between. In nucleotides, the CDR3 is TGTGCCACCAGTTCCCCCAGGGGAATGAGCAAGGGCAATGAGCAGTTCTTC. It codes for CATSSPRGMSKGNEQFF.

In this sample, this clonotype turned up many times. The V gene is TRBV5-6, the J gene TRBJ2-1; D remains ambiguous. The CDR3 covers 14 residues. Germline V gives CDR1 SGHDT, CDR2 YYEEEE. Between the trimmed V and J ends, which lost 3 bases and 5 bases, there was a span of 12 bases. The CDR3 DNA follows: TGTGCCAGCAGCTCCTGGGCCTTAGACAATGAGCAGTTCTTC. This sequence encodes CASSSWALDNEQFF. The full variable domain, rest sourced from reference TRBV5-6 and TRBJ2-1, is DAGVTQSPTHLIKTRGQQVTLRCSPKSGHDTVSWYQQALGQGPQFIFQYYEEEERQRGNFPDRFSGHQFPNYSSELNVNALLLGDSALYLCASSSWALDNEQFFGPGTRLTVL.

This clonotype occurred a few times. J is TRBJ2-2 and V is TRBV4-2, with D perhaps matching TRBD2 (5 bases). CDR3 length equals 19 residues. CDR1 is LGHNA, CDR2 YNFKEQ, per germline. The V end lost 0 bases, the J end lost 0 bases, and 17 bases lay between the germline ends. The CDR3 coding sequence is TGTGCCAGCAGCCAAGATAAACGCGGACTGTTAGCGAACACCGGGGAGCTGTTTTTT. Translation: CASSQDKRGLLANTGELFF.

This clonotype was picked up a small number of times. The chain is built from TRBV30 and TRBJ2-5, with unresolved D. CDR1 is GTSNPN, CDR2 SVGIG, per germline (reference sequence). Trimming cost V 3 bases and J 3 bases, with 5 bases left between them. CDR3 length: 11 residues. CDR3 sequence reads: CAWRQEETQYF. DNA for the CDR3: TGTGCCTGGAGGCAGGAAGAGACCCAGTACTTC.

This clonotype has a count of ten or more. The chain recombines TRBV29-1 with TRBJ2-7; D tentatively fits TRBD1 or TRBD2 (5 bases each). V dropped 3 bases and J dropped 3 bases, with 12 bases sitting between them. The CDR3 totals 13 residues. Germline V gene data show CDR1 as SQVTM and CDR2 as ANQGSEA. In DNA form, the CDR3 reads TGCAGCGTTGACTCGGGGACCAACTACGAGCAGTACTTC. Its translation is CSVDSGTNYEQYF.

This clonotype was detected only a few times. The rearrangement joins TRBV20-1 to TRBJ2-1; 7 bases are a match to TRBD2. CDR1 and CDR2 from the germline V gene are DFQATT and SNEGSKA (reference sequence). V trimming: 6 bases; J trimming: 0 bases; junction bases outside the gene matches: 11. The CDR3 totals 16 residues. The CDR3 is CSASAGRSLSYNEQFF. The CDR3 region has the DNA TGCAGTGCCAGTGCCGGGAGGTCCCTCTCCTACAATGAGCAGTTCTTC.

The genes are TRBV7-9 and TRBJ1-2; 7 positions match TRBD1. The CDR3 consists of 16 residues. The V gene end was trimmed by 2 bases and the J gene end by 4 bases; junction bases not matched to a gene: 10. Germline CDR1 and CDR2: SEHNR and FQNEAQ (reference sequence). CDR3 loop: CASSLRQGQVGYGYTF. CDR3 bases: TGTGCCAGCAGCTTACGACAGGGTCAGGTTGGCTATGGCTACACCTTC.

This clonotype was recorded at least ten times. The chain is built from TRBV6-5 and TRBJ2-7; maybe TRBD1 (6 bases). Trimming shortened V by 2 bases and J by 1 base, and 12 bases separated the two germline ends. The germline gives CDR1 MNHEY, CDR2 SVGAGI. The CDR3 spans 15 residues. In DNA, the CDR3 is TGTGCCAGCAGTTACCGGTTCGACAGGTCCTACGAGCAGTACTTC. Amino acids: CASSYRFDRSYEQYF.